This T cell receptor (beta chain) was captured by sequencing in a study of a mutant IDH1 vaccine in newly diagnosed glioma. About the study: Across weeks 1, 3, 5, 7, 11, 15, 19 and 23, patients received a vaccination each time, eight in all. The earlier regimen, radiotherapy, temozolomide, or both, was most often both.

Sequenced by immunoSEQ multiplex PCR; TCRdb stores in-frame clones only, minus some. The sample carries about 30,000 clones, roughly 87% recorded once. Time point indicated: week 5, during vaccination. Doses of 300 ug of mutant IDH1 20-mer peptide were given with topical imiquimod. Comment on this clone: Antigen specificity is unknown.

The sequence was obtained from a woman in her thirties or forties with glioma. Some clones in this sample may be carry-over from other donors' samples. The sequencing here drew on peripheral blood mononuclear cells (PBMCs), taken from a glioma patient whose treatment included an IDH1 peptide vaccine.

DNA for the CDR3: TGTGCCAGCAGCCCGGCCTCCGGGACTAGCGCCTACGAGCAGTACTTC. This translates into CASSPASGTSAYEQYF. The V call is TRBV5-5, the J call TRBJ2-7; 10 bases agree with TRBD2. This CDR3 is built from 16 residues. Losses at the gene ends were 4 bases for V and 2 bases for J; bases not matched to a gene: 9. The germline gives CDR1 SGHKS, CDR2 YYEKEE (reference sequence).